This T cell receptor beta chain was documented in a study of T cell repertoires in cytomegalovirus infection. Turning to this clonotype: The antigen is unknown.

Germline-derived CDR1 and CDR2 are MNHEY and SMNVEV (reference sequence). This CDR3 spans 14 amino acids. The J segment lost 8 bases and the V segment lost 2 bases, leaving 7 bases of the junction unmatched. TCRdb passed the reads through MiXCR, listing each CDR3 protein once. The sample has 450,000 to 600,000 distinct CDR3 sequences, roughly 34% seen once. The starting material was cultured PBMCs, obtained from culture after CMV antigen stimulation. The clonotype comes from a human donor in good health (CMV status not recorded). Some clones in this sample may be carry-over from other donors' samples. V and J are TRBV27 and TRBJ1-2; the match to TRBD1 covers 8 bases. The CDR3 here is CASSLTGGHGGYTF. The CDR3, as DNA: TGTGCCAGCAGTTTAACAGGGGGGCACGGGGGCTACACCTTC.